The entry below describes one T cell receptor beta chain. The data stem from a study of T-cell memory formation after mild COVID-19. CDR1 and CDR2 (germline): MGHRA, YSYEKL. The V gene lost 4 bases and the J gene lost 4 bases, with 14 bases spanning the gap. The CDR3 has 15 residues. TCRdb reprocessed the 5' RACE reads via MiXCR and lists one record per CDR3 protein. The table has 300,000 to 350,000 distinct CDR3 sequences, over 10% seen once. This receptor was identified in a man aged 18-30 years who had mild COVID-19 (a few samples of this study predate the infection). Cell type and time point are not known. The V call is TRBV4-1, the J call TRBJ2-1; D is unresolved. Material for sequencing was PBMCs or a T cell subset sorted from them (not recorded which). CDR3 DNA: TGCGCCAGCAGCCTGAACATCGGGCGGTACAATGAGCAGTTCTTC. Translated, it gives CASSLNIGRYNEQFF.